The TCR beta chain under discussion was sequenced for a study of blood T cell repertoires in COVID-19. Germline V gives CDR1 LGHNT, CDR2 FRNRAP. This CDR3 has 22 amino acids. V lost 1 base to trimming and J lost 9 bases, with 34 bases between them. This clone is a singleton in its sample. Assay used: immunoSEQ multiplex PCR; TCRdb lists only in-frame clones, some missing. The sample contains a few hundred thousand clones, roughly 90% of which appear only once. The V call is TRBV12-5, the J call TRBJ1-6; D is ambiguous. The receptor comes from a man aged 60 to 69 who had recovered from COVID-19. The sequencing sample was made of peripheral blood. CDR3 loop: CASGLGTGSLSSRVNKTSPLHF. The CDR3 nucleotides are TGTGCTAGTGGTTTGGGCACCGGGAGTCTTTCATCCCGTGTTAACAAAACTTCACCCCTCCACTTT.